The subject of this entry is one T cell receptor beta chain. Germline V gene sequence: CDR1 SEHNR, CDR2 FQNEAQ (reference sequence). V was clipped by 0 bases and J by 4 bases, with 13 bases between them. The CDR3 is 16 residues long. TCRdb keeps only in-frame clones here, not all; method: immunoSEQ multiplex PCR. The sample lists some 70,000 clones; roughly 89% were seen once. The data are from a study of blood T cell repertoires in COVID-19. Study-wide context: Sources were T cells, B-cell-depleted T cells, or PBMCs; the material itself was cDNA or gDNA.

This chain connects TRBV7-9 to TRBJ1-3; D not certain. The source of this sequence is a man aged 55 to 70 with acute or convalescent COVID-19. The sample taken for sequencing was peripheral blood. CDR3 bases: TGTGCCAGCAGCTTAGCGGGCCCCCCTGAGGGAAACACCATATATTTT. Translating gives CASSLAGPPEGNTIYF.